This TCR beta chain is from a study of control samples from healthy donors and cancer patients. Between the trimmed V and J ends, which lost 0 bases and 0 bases, there was a span of 17 bases. Germline CDR1 reads MGHRA; CDR2 reads YSYEKL. The CDR3 sequence is 18 residues long. Libraries were prepared by immunoSEQ multiplex PCR; TCRdb keeps only in-frame clonotypes and omits some of them. The sample has over 150,000 clones, around 93% seen once. The chain links TRBV4-1 to TRBJ1-1; D is unclear. This clonotype was sampled from a man between 18 and 29 years old in good health. The sequenced sample consisted of blood. CDR3 amino acids: CASSQEVQKGFMNTEAFF. CDR3 DNA sequence: TGCGCCAGCAGCCAAGAAGTCCAGAAGGGTTTCATGAACACTGAAGCTTTCTTT.